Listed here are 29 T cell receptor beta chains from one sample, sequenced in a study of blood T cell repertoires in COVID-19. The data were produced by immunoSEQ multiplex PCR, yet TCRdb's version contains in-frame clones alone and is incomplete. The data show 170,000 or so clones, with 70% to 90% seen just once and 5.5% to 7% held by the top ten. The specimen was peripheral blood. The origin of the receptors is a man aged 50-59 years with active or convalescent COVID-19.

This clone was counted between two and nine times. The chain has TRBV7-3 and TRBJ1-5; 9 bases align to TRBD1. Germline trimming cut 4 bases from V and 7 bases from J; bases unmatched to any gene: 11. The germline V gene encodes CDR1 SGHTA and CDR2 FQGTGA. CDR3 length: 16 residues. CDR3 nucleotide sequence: TGTGCCAGCAGCTCCATTCCCGGGACAGGGTCCCAGCCCCAGCATTTT. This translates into CASSSIPGTGSQPQHF.

The CDR3 protein is CASSFLGGTGDYMAEAFF. CDR3 coding DNA: TGTGCCAGCAGCTTTTTGGGAGGGACAGGGGATTATATGGCTGAAGCTTTCTTT. V is TRBV5-4 and J is TRBJ1-1, with TRBD1 matching over 10 bases. Germline CDR1 and CDR2: SGHNT and YYREEE (reference sequence). The CDR3 has 18 amino acids. J was trimmed by 6 bases and V by 2 bases; bases with no gene match: 16.

DNA of the CDR3: TGTGCCAGCAGCCTGAGACTAGGAGCGGGCTACAATGAGCAGTTCTTC. As protein: CASSLRLGAGYNEQFF. V and J are TRBV11-3 and TRBJ2-1; TRBD2 is a possible D gene (6 bases). This CDR3 has 16 amino acids. V dropped 5 bases and J dropped 3 bases, with 17 bases sitting between them. Per germline, CDR1 SGHNT and CDR2 YENEEA.

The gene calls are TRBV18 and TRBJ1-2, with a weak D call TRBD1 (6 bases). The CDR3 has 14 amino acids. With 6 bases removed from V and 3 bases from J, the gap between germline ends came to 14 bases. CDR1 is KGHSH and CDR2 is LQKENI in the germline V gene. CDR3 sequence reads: CASSTGGLDYGYTF. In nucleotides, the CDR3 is TGTGCCAGCTCCACGGGGGGCCTCGACTATGGCTACACCTTC.

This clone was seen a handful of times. The CDR3, as DNA: TGTGCCAGCGAAAGGGACAGGGGTAATCAGCCCCAGCATTTT. It is translated as CASERDRGNQPQHF. This rearrangement joins TRBV2 to TRBJ1-5, with TRBD1 identical over 10 bases. Trimming removed 8 bases from V and 4 bases from J; junction bases left unmatched: 5. CDR3 size: 14 residues. In germline, CDR1 is SNHLY, CDR2 FYNNEI. Drawing the rest from reference TRBV2 and TRBJ1-5, the complete variable domain is EPEVTQTPSHQVTQMGQEVILRCVPISNHLYFYWYRQILGQKVEFLVSFYNNEISEKSEIFDDQFSVERPDGSNFTLKIRSTKLEDSAMYFCASERDRGNQPQHFGDGTRLSIL.

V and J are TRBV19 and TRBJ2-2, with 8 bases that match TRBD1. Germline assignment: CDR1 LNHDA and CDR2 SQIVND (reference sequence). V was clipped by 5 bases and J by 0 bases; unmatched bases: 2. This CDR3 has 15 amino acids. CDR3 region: CASSVDRANTGELFF. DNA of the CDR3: TGTGCCAGTAGTGTGGACAGGGCGAACACCGGGGAGCTGTTTTTT.

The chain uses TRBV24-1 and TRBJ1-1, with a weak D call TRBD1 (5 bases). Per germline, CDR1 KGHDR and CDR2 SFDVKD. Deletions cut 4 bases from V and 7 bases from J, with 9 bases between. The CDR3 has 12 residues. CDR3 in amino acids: CATSDRGHEAFF. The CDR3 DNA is TGTGCCACCAGTGACCGCGGACATGAAGCTTTCTTT.

This CDR3 reads CASSPYLSAQDSKFEKLFF. The DNA of the CDR3 is TGTGCCAGCAGCCCCTACCTGAGTGCGCAAGATTCCAAATTTGAAAAACTGTTTTTT. This sequence joins TRBV7-6 and TRBJ1-4; unclear D gene. Germline V gene sequence: CDR1 SGHVS, CDR2 FNYEAQ. V lost 5 bases, J lost 7 bases, and 29 bases lay in between. This CDR3 contains 19 residues.

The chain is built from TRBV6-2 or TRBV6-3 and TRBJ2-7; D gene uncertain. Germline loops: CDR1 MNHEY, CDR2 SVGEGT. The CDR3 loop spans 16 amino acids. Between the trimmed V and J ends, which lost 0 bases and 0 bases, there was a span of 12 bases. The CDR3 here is CASSYSVDKNSYEQYF. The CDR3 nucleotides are TGTGCCAGCAGTTACTCCGTTGACAAAAACTCCTACGAGCAGTACTTC.

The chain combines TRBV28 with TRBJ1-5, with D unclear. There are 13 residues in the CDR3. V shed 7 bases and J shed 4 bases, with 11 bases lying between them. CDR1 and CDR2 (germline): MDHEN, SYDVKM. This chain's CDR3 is CASTTPGNQPQHF. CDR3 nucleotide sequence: TGTGCCAGCACCACCCCAGGTAATCAGCCCCAGCATTTT.

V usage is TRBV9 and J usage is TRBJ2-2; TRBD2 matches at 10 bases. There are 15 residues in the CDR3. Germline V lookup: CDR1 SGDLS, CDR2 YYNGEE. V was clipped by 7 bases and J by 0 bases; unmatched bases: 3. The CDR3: CASQGLAANTGELFF. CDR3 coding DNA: TGTGCCAGCCAAGGACTAGCGGCGAACACCGGGGAGCTGTTTTTT.

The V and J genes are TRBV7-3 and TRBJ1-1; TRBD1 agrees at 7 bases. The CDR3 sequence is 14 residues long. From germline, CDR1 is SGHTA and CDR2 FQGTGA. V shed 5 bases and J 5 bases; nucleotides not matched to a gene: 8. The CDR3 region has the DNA TGTGCCAGCAGCCCGACAGGGTCCGAGACTGAAGCTTTCTTT. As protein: CASSPTGSETEAFF.

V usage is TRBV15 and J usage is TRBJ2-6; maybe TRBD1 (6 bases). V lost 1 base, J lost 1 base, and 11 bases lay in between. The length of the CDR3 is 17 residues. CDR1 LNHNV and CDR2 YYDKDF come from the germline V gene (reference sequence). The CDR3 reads CATSRARGGSGANVLTF. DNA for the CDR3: TGTGCCACCAGCAGAGCCAGAGGGGGATCTGGGGCCAACGTCCTGACTTTC.

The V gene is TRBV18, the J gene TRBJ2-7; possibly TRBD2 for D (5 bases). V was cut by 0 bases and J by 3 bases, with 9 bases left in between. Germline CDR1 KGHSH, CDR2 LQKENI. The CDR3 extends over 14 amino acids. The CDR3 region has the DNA TGTGCCAGCTCACCACCGAGACGGGGCTACGAGCAGTACTTC. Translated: CASSPPRRGYEQYF. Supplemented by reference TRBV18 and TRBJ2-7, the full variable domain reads NAGVMQNPRHLVRRRGQEARLRCSPMKGHSHVYWYRQLPEEGLKFMVYLQKENIIDESGMPKERFSAEFPKEGPSILRIQQVVRGDSAAYFCASSPPRRGYEQYFGPGTRLTVT.

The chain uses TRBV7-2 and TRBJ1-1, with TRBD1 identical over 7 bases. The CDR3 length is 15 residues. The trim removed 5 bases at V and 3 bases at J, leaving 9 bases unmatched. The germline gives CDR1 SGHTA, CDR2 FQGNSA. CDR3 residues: CASSQLRTGYTEAFF. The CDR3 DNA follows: TGTGCCAGCAGCCAACTCCGGACAGGATACACTGAAGCTTTCTTT.

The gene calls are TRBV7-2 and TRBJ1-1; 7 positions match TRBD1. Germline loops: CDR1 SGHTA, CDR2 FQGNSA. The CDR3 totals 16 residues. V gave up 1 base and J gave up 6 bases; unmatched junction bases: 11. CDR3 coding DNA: TGTGCCAGCAGCTTAGAGCCGACAGGGCGGATCGCTGAAGCTTTCTTT. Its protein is CASSLEPTGRIAEAFF.

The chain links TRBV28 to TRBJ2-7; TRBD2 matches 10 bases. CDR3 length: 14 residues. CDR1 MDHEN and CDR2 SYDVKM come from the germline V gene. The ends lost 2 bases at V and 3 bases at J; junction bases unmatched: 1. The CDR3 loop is CASSLGTSDYEQYF. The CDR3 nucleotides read TGTGCCAGCAGTTTAGGGACTAGCGACTACGAGCAGTACTTC.

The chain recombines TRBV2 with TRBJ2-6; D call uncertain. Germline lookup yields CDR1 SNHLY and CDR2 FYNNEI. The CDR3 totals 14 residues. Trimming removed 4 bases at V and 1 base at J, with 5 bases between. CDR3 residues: CASSVRSGANVLTF. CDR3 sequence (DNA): TGTGCCAGCAGTGTGCGTTCTGGGGCCAACGTCCTGACTTTC.

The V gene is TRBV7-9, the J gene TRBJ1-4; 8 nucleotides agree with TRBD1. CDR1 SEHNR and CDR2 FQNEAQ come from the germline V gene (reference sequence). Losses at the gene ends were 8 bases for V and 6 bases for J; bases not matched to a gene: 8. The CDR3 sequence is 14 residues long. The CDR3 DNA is TGTGCCAGCGCCCGTCAGGGGGCTTATGAAAAACTGTTTTTT. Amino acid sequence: CASARQGAYEKLFF.

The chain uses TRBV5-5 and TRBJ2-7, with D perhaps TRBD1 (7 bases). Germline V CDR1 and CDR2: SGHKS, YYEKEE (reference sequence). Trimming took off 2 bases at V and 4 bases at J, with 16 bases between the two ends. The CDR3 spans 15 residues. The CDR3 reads CASSFRQGGQYEQYF. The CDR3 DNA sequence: TGTGCCAGCAGCTTCCGACAGGGAGGTCAGTACGAGCAGTACTTC.

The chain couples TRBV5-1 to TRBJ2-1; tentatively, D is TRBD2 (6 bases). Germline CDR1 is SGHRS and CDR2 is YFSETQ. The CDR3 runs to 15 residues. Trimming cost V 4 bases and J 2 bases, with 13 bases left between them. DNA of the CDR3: TGCGCCAGCAGCCCAATAGCGGAAACCTACAATGAGCAGTTCTTC. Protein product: CASSPIAETYNEQFF.

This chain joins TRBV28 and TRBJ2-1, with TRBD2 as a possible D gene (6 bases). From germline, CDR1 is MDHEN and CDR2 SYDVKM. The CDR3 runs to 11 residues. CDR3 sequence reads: CVSGVTSEQFF. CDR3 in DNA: TGTGTCTCGGGGGTAACCAGCGAGCAGTTCTTC.

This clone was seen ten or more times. The CDR3 DNA sequence: TGTGCCAGCAGTTACGCAGCCGGGACTAGCGGTTACGAGCAGTACTTC. Translating it yields CASSYAAGTSGYEQYF. The V gene is TRBV6-2 or TRBV6-3, the J gene TRBJ2-7; 11 positions agree with TRBD2. This CDR3 has 16 residues. Losses at the gene ends were 2 bases for V and 4 bases for J; bases not matched to a gene: 7. CDR1 and CDR2 from the germline V gene are MNHEY and SVGEGT.

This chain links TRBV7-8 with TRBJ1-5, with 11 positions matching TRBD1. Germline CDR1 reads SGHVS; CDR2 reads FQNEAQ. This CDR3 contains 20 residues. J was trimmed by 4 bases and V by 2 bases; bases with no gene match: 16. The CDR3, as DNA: TGTGCCAGCAGCTTACCCGGGGACAGGGGGGATCCTAGGAGGAATCAGCCCCAGCATTTT. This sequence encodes CASSLPGDRGDPRRNQPQHF.

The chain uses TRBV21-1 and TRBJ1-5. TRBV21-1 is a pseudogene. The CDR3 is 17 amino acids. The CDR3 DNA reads TGTGCCAGCAGGGGGGGGGTGAGGCTCTCGGGCAATCAGCCCCAGCATTTT. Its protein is CASRGGVRLSGNQPQHF.

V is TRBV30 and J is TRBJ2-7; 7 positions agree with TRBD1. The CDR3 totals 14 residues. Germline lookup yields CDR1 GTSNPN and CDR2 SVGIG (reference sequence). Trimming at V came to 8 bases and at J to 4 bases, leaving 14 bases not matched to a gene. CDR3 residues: CAGSTGVWRYEQYF. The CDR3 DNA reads TGTGCCGGTAGCACAGGGGTTTGGCGATACGAGCAGTACTTC.

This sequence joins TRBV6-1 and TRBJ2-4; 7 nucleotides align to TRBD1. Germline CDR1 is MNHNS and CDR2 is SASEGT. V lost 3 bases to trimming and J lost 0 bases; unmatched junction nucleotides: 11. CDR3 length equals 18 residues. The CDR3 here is CASSDLVPTGSAKNIQYF. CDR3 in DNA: TGTGCCAGCAGTGATTTAGTACCGACAGGGTCAGCCAAAAACATTCAGTACTTC.

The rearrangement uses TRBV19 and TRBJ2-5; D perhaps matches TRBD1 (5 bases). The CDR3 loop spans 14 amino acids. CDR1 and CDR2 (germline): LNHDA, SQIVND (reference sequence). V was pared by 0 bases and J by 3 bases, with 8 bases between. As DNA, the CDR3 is TGTGCCAGTAGTATAGAGGGGCCCAAAGAGACCCAGTACTTC. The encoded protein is CASSIEGPKETQYF. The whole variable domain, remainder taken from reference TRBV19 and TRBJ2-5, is DGGITQSPKYLFRKEGQNVTLSCEQNLNHDAMYWYRQDPGQGLRLIYYSQIVNDFQKGDIAEGYSVSREKKESFPLTVTSAQKNPTAFYLCASSIEGPKETQYFGPGTRLLVL.

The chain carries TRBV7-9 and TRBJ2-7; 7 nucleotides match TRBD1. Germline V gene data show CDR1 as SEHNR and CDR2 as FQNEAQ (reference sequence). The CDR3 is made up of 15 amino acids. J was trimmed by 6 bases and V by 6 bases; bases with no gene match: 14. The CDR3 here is CASSIEGTATGEQYF. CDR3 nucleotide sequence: TGTGCCAGCAGTATCGAAGGGACAGCCACGGGCGAGCAGTACTTC.